This TCR beta chain was found in a study of cytomegalovirus exposure and HLA in healthy donors. Overall study findings and caveats: TCR sequences were mostly rare, though some public TCRs occurred in many donors. The study recorded 160 or so TCR beta chains that were cytomegalovirus-associated.

Healthy bone marrow donors made up the cohort. PCR was performed using 60 Vbeta and 13 Jbeta primers. The assay was immunoSEQ multiplex PCR, and TCRdb's table has in-frame clones only and misses some. The data show approximately 94,000 clones, about 80% seen once. With regard to this clone: Its antigen is unidentified.

Sequenced material: PBMCs. This TCR came from a man aged 30-40 years in good health and CMV-seropositive.

The DNA of the CDR3 is TGTGCCAGCACCCTTGGAGAGGGGGCACTCTGGGGCTACACCTTC. It yields the protein CASTLGEGALWGYTF. The J gene is TRBJ1-2, the V gene TRBV6-1; the match to TRBD1 covers 7 bases. The ends lost 7 bases at V and 8 bases at J; junction bases unmatched: 16. The CDR3 extends over 15 amino acids. CDR1 is MNHNS and CDR2 is SASEGT in the germline V gene.